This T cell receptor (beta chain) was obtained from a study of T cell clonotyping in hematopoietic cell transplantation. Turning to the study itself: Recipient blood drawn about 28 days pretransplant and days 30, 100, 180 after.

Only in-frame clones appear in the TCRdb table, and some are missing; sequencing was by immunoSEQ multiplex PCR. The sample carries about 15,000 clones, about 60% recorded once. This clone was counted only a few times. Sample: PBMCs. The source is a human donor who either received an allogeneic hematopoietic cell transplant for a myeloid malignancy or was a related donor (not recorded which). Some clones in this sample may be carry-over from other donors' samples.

CDR3 region: CATSRERDSKTTSGGESTGELFF. In nucleotides, the CDR3 is TGTGCCACCAGCAGAGAAAGGGACTCCAAAACAACTAGCGGGGGGGAGAGCACCGGGGAGCTGTTTTTT. J is TRBJ2-2 and V is TRBV15; TRBD2 agrees at 13 bases. This CDR3 is built from 23 residues. Germline V gives CDR1 LNHNV, CDR2 YYDKDF (reference sequence). The V and J ends lost 0 bases and 4 bases, in that order; junction bases with no gene match: 20.